The 21 T cell receptor beta chains given below trace back to one sample, sequenced in a study of blood T cell repertoires in COVID-19. Clones were sequenced by immunoSEQ multiplex PCR, and TCRdb holds only the in-frame ones, with some missing. The sample carries approximately 140,000 clones, approximately 85% recorded once. The source material was peripheral blood. Every receptor here comes from a woman aged 55 to 70 with COVID-19, enrolled during active disease.

The V gene is TRBV6-5, the J gene TRBJ1-4; no reliable D call. The CDR3 extends over 14 amino acids. Per germline, CDR1 MNHEY and CDR2 SVGAGI. The V gene lost 8 bases and the J gene lost 6 bases, with 16 bases spanning the gap. The CDR3 DNA reads TGTGCCAGCGGCGCCGGACTCTCCGATGAAAAACTGTTTTTT. It encodes CASGAGLSDEKLFF.

CDR3 in DNA: TGTGCCAGCAGCTTAGTGCGGGGGGCATCCTACGAGCAGTACTTC. The encoded protein is CASSLVRGASYEQYF. The V gene is TRBV7-2, the J gene TRBJ2-7, with 8 bases lining up with TRBD2. Germline V gene sequence: CDR1 SGHTA, CDR2 FQGNSA. The CDR3 extends over 15 amino acids. V dropped 1 base and J dropped 1; count of bases not matched to a gene: 3.

This chain uses TRBV7-9 with TRBJ1-1; possibly TRBD1 for D (5 bases). Germline lookup yields CDR1 SEHNR and CDR2 FQNEAQ (reference sequence). The length of the CDR3 is 14 residues. The germline V and J ends were trimmed by 2 bases and 3 bases, with 10 bases remaining between them. In DNA form, the CDR3 reads TGTGCCAGCAGCTTACCAGGGCGACACACTGAAGCTTTCTTT. Translated: CASSLPGRHTEAFF. Full variable domain (outside the CDR3, taken from reference TRBV7-9 and TRBJ1-1): DTGVSQNPRHKITKRGQNVTFRCDPISEHNRLYWYRQTLGQGPEFLTYFQNEAQLEKSRLLSDRFSAERPKGSFSTLEIQRTEQGDSAMYLCASSLPGRHTEAFFGQGTRLTVV.

The genes are TRBV5-7 and TRBJ1-2; D uncertain. TRBV5-7 is annotated as an ORF whose role is uncertain. Between the trimmed V and J ends, which lost 4 bases and 4 bases, there was a span of 29 bases. This CDR3 region has 19 residues. The CDR3 DNA reads as TGTGCCAGCAGCCCTGGTGCCAGGCCCATACAGAAACCCAGCTATGGCTACACCTTC. It yields the protein CASSPGARPIQKPSYGYTF.

V usage is TRBV10-3 and J usage is TRBJ2-5; D remains ambiguous. V lost 2 bases and J 2 bases, leaving 6 bases between the germline ends. The CDR3 has 13 residues. CDR1 ENHRY and CDR2 SYGVKD come from the germline V gene. In nucleotides, the CDR3 is TGTGCCATCAGTGAGGGCAGGCAAGAGACCCAGTACTTC. This translates into CAISEGRQETQYF.

The V call is TRBV5-1, the J call TRBJ1-2, with D maybe TRBD1 (6 bases). The CDR3 has 15 residues. Trimming stripped 6 bases from V and 2 bases from J, with 17 bases between. CDR1 is SGHRS, CDR2 YFSETQ, per germline. The CDR3 spells CASNPLWDNNYGYTF. In DNA, the CDR3 is TGCGCCAGCAACCCCCTGTGGGACAACAACTATGGCTACACCTTC.

The chain links TRBV24-1 to TRBJ2-3, with 13 bases aligning to TRBD2. The trim removed 3 bases at V and 4 bases at J, leaving 6 bases unmatched. This CDR3 is built from 17 residues. CDR1 is KGHDR, CDR2 SFDVKD, per germline. The CDR3 is CATSDPTSGGAADTQYF. The CDR3 DNA sequence: TGTGCCACCAGTGATCCCACTAGCGGGGGGGCCGCAGATACGCAGTATTTT.

The J gene is TRBJ2-1, the V gene TRBV9; D gene uncertain. The CDR3 runs to 12 residues. V shed 0 bases and J shed 7 bases, with 5 bases lying between them. CDR1 SGDLS and CDR2 YYNGEE come from the germline V gene. This CDR3 reads CASSVGKNEQFF. CDR3 DNA: TGTGCCAGCAGCGTAGGTAAAAATGAGCAGTTCTTC.

The chain employs TRBV10-3 and TRBJ2-2, with unresolved D. The CDR3 is 15 residues long. Per the germline V gene, CDR1 is ENHRY and CDR2 is SYGVKD. Trimming shortened V by 0 bases and J by 5 bases, and 10 bases separated the two germline ends. The CDR3 DNA follows: TGTGCCATCAGTGAGTCTGTCAGTTCTACCGGGGAGCTGTTTTTT. Translating it yields CAISESVSSTGELFF.

The V and J genes are TRBV10-2 and TRBJ2-3, with TRBD2 matching over 11 bases. Losses at the gene ends were 2 bases for V and 1 base for J; bases not matched to a gene: 2. CDR3 length: 16 residues. Germline V gene data show CDR1 as WSHSY and CDR2 as SAAADI. In nucleotides, the CDR3 is TGCGCCAGCAGTGAGGCGACTAGCGGGGGCACAGATACGCAGTATTTT. Protein product: CASSEATSGGTDTQYF.

The rearrangement uses TRBV5-4 and TRBJ1-2; D is unclear. V dropped 4 bases and J dropped 2 bases, with 12 bases sitting between them. The CDR3 loop spans 14 amino acids. Germline-derived CDR1 and CDR2 are SGHNT and YYREEE (reference sequence). CDR3 DNA sequence: TGTGCCAGCAGCCTTGGTATTGAGAACTATGGCTACACCTTC. Encoded protein: CASSLGIENYGYTF.

This chain connects TRBV7-9 to TRBJ2-7; maybe TRBD1 (5 bases). The CDR3 is 15 residues long. Germline V gives CDR1 SEHNR, CDR2 FQNEAQ (reference sequence). V was shortened by 1 base and J by 4 bases, with 14 bases between the two germline ends. CDR3 sequence: CASSLVTETDYEQYF. The CDR3 nucleotides are TGTGCCAGCAGCTTAGTTACCGAGACAGATTACGAGCAGTACTTC.

The rearrangement links TRBV7-6 to TRBJ2-2, with 7 bases fitting TRBD1. This CDR3 comprises 16 residues. Germline trimming cut 5 bases from V and 6 bases from J; bases unmatched to any gene: 12. The germline V gene has CDR1 SGHVS and CDR2 FNYEAQ. This chain's CDR3 is CASSRLVPQGAGELFF. CDR3 in DNA: TGTGCCAGCAGCCGCCTGGTGCCTCAGGGGGCCGGGGAGCTGTTTTTT. The full variable domain, its missing parts supplied by reference TRBV7-6 and TRBJ2-2, is GAGVSQSPRYKVTKRGQDVALRCDPISGHVSLYWYRQALGQGPEFLTYFNYEAQQDKSGLPNDRFSAERPEGSISTLTIQRTEQRDSAMYRCASSRLVPQGAGELFFGEGSRLTVL.

This clone has a single count. This chain connects TRBV24-1 to TRBJ2-7; TRBD1 might be the D (6 bases). CDR1 KGHDR and CDR2 SFDVKD come from the germline V gene. The CDR3 has 16 residues. The V and J ends lost 0 bases and 1 base respectively, with 12 bases between them. DNA for the CDR3: TGTGCCACCAGTGATTTGCAGGGGACACTGTCCTACGAGCAGTACTTC. Its translation is CATSDLQGTLSYEQYF.

This clone was picked up one time. The genes are TRBV4-1 and TRBJ1-2; D not resolved. The CDR3 loop spans 15 amino acids. The germline CDR1 and CDR2 sequences are MGHRA and YSYEKL. Deletions cut 0 bases from V and 2 bases from J, with 10 bases between. The CDR3 is CASSQDLRVNYGYTF. CDR3 DNA sequence: TGCGCCAGCAGCCAAGATTTGAGGGTGAACTATGGCTACACCTTC.

DNA for the CDR3: TGTGCCAGCAGTGAGGGGACAGCGAGTACCGGGGAGCTGTTTTTT. This encodes CASSEGTASTGELFF. The chain joins TRBV2 to TRBJ2-2; 7 positions match TRBD1. V lost 3 bases, J lost 5 bases, and 6 bases stayed unmatched. Per germline, CDR1 SNHLY and CDR2 FYNNEI. CDR3 length: 15 residues.

This clone was seen only a few times. CDR3 sequence (DNA): TGTGCCAGCAGCTTAGGAACCGGGACAGGGGGCAACACCGGGGAGCTGTTTTTT. Its protein is CASSLGTGTGGNTGELFF. V usage is TRBV11-2 and J usage is TRBJ2-2, with TRBD1 matching 12 bases. This CDR3 contains 18 residues. Trimming removed 1 base from V and 2 bases from J; junction bases left unmatched: 5. CDR1 and CDR2 (germline): SGHAT, FQNNGV. Using reference TRBV11-2 and TRBJ2-2 for the parts outside the CDR3, the full variable domain is EAGVAQSPRYKIIEKRQSVAFWCNPISGHATLYWYQQILGQGPKLLIQFQNNGVVDDSQLPKDRFSAERLKGVDSTLKIQPAKLEDSAVYLCASSLGTGTGGNTGELFFGEGSRLTVL.

This chain uses TRBV6-2 or TRBV6-3 with TRBJ1-4; possible D gene TRBD1, 6 bases. In germline, CDR1 is MNHEY, CDR2 SVGEGT. This CDR3 has 16 amino acids. Trimming shortened V by 0 bases and J by 8 bases, and 16 bases separated the two germline ends. CDR3 loop: CASSYSRGGQGEKLFF. The CDR3 DNA is TGTGCCAGCAGTTACTCGAGGGGGGGTCAAGGCGAAAAACTGTTTTTT.

In its sample, this clone was seen once. The chain joins TRBV15 to TRBJ1-1; D is ambiguous. The CDR3 covers 15 residues. V was shortened by 0 bases and J by 0 bases, with 8 bases between the two germline ends. CDR1 and CDR2 from the germline V gene are LNHNV and YYDKDF (reference sequence). The CDR3 DNA reads TGTGCCACCAGCAGAGATTTAGTCGTGAACACTGAAGCTTTCTTT. Its translation is CATSRDLVVNTEAFF. Using reference TRBV15 and TRBJ1-1 for the parts outside the CDR3, the full variable domain is DAMVIQNPRYQVTQFGKPVTLSCSQTLNHNVMYWYQQKSSQAPKLLFHYYDKDFNNEADTPDNFQSRRPNTSFCFLDIRSPGLGDTAMYLCATSRDLVVNTEAFFGQGTRLTVV.

This clone showed up just once. Other DNA sequences in this specimen translate into the identical CDR3. CDR3: CASSPPSGGADTQYF. CDR3 bases: TGTGCCAGCTCACCACCGAGCGGGGGGGCAGATACGCAGTATTTT. This chain links TRBV18 with TRBJ2-3; 10 bases align to TRBD2. The CDR3 has 15 amino acids. Trimming at V came to 0 bases and at J to 4 bases, leaving 1 base not matched to a gene. CDR1 is KGHSH, CDR2 LQKENI, per germline. Complete variable domain (other parts from reference TRBV18 and TRBJ2-3): NAGVMQNPRHLVRRRGQEARLRCSPMKGHSHVYWYRQLPEEGLKFMVYLQKENIIDESGMPKERFSAEFPKEGPSILRIQQVVRGDSAAYFCASSPPSGGADTQYFGPGTRLTVL.

There are a few counts of this clone. This chain uses TRBV6-2 or TRBV6-3 with TRBJ1-5; 7 bases map to TRBD1. V shed 5 bases and J 4 bases; nucleotides not matched to a gene: 8. Looked up from germline, CDR1 is MNHEY and CDR2 is SVGEGT. The CDR3 is 15 amino acids. CDR3: CASSQTGTANQPQHF. DNA of the CDR3: TGTGCCAGCAGTCAAACCGGGACAGCAAATCAGCCCCAGCATTTT.